The 9 T cell receptor beta chains reported below all come from one sample, sequenced in a study of T cells after yellow fever vaccination (dated by TCRdb to the late 2010s). Libraries were constructed by 5' RACE. Data came from an Illumina NovaSeq 6000. TCRdb trimmed the raw reads at Q25, called clones with MiXCR and kept productive beta chains. Rows are unified per CDR3 protein, each entry keeping the most common DNA and genes. The sample includes about 340,000 distinct CDR3 sequences, with about an eighth observed a single time. In total, the top ten clones hold 2.5% to 4% of the sample. This sample's treatment or condition label indicates: live attenuated yellow fever vaccine strain. The sequencing used CD4+ T cells sorted from PBMCs, collected 15 days after the yellow fever booster vaccination. The receptor source for this set is a man between 18 and 35 years old who received the YFV17D yellow fever vaccine.

The V gene is TRBV5-1, the J gene TRBJ2-1; D unclear. Germline V gene sequence: CDR1 SGHRS, CDR2 YFSETQ. The CDR3 has 15 amino acids. Trimming took 0 bases from V and 2 from J, leaving 9 bases between them. CDR3 region: CASSLASPTYNEQFF. The CDR3 region has the DNA TGCGCCAGCAGCTTGGCCAGCCCAACCTACAATGAGCAGTTCTTC.

The table lists this clonotype with a few counts. The chain couples TRBV4-3 to TRBJ2-3; 7 nucleotides line up with TRBD2. Germline CDR1 is LGHNA and CDR2 is YSLEER. After removal of 1 base from V and 0 bases from J, the junction contained 4 bases not matched to a gene. This CDR3 has 16 residues. The CDR3 protein is CASSQAGAGSTDTQYF. The CDR3 coding sequence is TGCGCCAGCAGCCAAGCGGGAGCGGGGAGCACAGATACGCAGTATTTT.

This clonotype appeared a few times. The rearrangement uses TRBV25-1 and TRBJ2-3; D assignment may be TRBD1 or TRBD2 (5 bases each). Germline V CDR1 and CDR2: MGHDK, SYGVNS. The V end was cut by 8 bases, the J end by 0 bases, with 12 bases between. CDR3 length equals 14 residues. CDR3 DNA sequence: TGTGCCAGCGCGGGTAGGGGTAGCACAGATACGCAGTATTTT. Translation: CASAGRGSTDTQYF.

This clonotype was found a few times. The chain has TRBV28 and TRBJ1-1, with D unclear. Germline-derived CDR1 and CDR2 are MDHEN and SYDVKM. V lost 2 bases to trimming and J lost 6 bases, with 16 bases between them. This CDR3 is 15 amino acids long. This chain's CDR3 is CASSLNPLRTAEAFF. The DNA for the CDR3 is TGTGCCAGCAGTTTAAACCCCCTAAGGACCGCTGAAGCTTTCTTT.

This clonotype was detected a few times. This chain connects TRBV7-8 to TRBJ2-3; D remains unclear. Per germline, CDR1 SGHVS and CDR2 FQNEAQ. The CDR3 sequence is 16 residues long. Trimming pared 1 base from V and 0 bases from J, leaving 11 bases between. CDR3 sequence reads: CASSLGWGLSTDTQYF. For the CDR3, the DNA is TGTGCCAGCAGCTTAGGTTGGGGATTGAGCACAGATACGCAGTATTTT.

The chain is built from TRBV18 and TRBJ2-3; no firm D call. The CDR3 contains 14 residues. CDR1 and CDR2 from the germline V gene are KGHSH and LQKENI. Trimming left V 1 base short and J 1 base short, with 6 bases between. This CDR3 is CASSPLEGTDTQYF. The CDR3 DNA is TGTGCCAGCTCACCACTTGAGGGCACAGATACGCAGTATTTT.

In its sample, this clonotype was seen a few times. V gene TRBV28 combines with J gene TRBJ1-2; D gene ambiguous. V was cut by 4 bases and J by 3 bases, with 6 bases left in between. This CDR3 spans 12 amino acids. The germline V gene encodes CDR1 MDHEN and CDR2 SYDVKM. DNA for the CDR3: TGTGCCAGCAGTTCCGTGTACTATGGCTACACCTTC. This translates into CASSSVYYGYTF.

V gene TRBV29-1 combines with J gene TRBJ1-1; 7 nucleotides agree with TRBD1. The length of the CDR3 is 14 residues. The germline V gene has CDR1 SQVTM and CDR2 ANQGSEA. Trimming at V came to 1 base and at J to 7 bases, leaving 9 bases not matched to a gene. CDR3 nucleotide sequence: TGCAGCGTTGAAGTTCGGGGACAGCAGCTTGAAGCTTTCTTT. Translated, it gives CSVEVRGQQLEAFF.

The chain links TRBV24-1 to TRBJ2-2; 10 bases align to TRBD1. Germline trimming cut 3 bases from V and 4 bases from J; bases unmatched to any gene: 7. Germline assignment: CDR1 KGHDR and CDR2 SFDVKD. CDR3 size: 17 residues. The CDR3 sequence: CATSDPGQGRATGELFF. CDR3 sequence (DNA): TGTGCCACCAGTGATCCGGGACAGGGGCGAGCCACCGGGGAGCTGTTTTTT.